These 14 T cell receptor beta chains share one sample of origin, sequenced in a study of blood T cell repertoires in COVID-19. The protocol was immunoSEQ multiplex PCR, while the TCRdb copy is restricted to in-frame clones and leaves out a portion. The data contain about 95,000 clones, roughly 80% of them seen just once; the ten biggest clones take up roughly 23%. Sample: peripheral blood. The receptors shown here come from an elderly man with active or convalescent COVID-19.

The genes are TRBV3-1 (or the pseudogene TRBV3-2) and TRBJ1-1; D may be TRBD1 (5 bases). This CDR3 has 14 amino acids. Deletions cut 4 bases from V and 1 base from J, with 10 bases between. Germline CDR1 and CDR2: LGHDT and YNNKEL (reference sequence). CDR3 residues: CASSLVGGNTEAFF. The CDR3 DNA follows: TGTGCCAGCAGCCTTGTGGGGGGGAACACTGAAGCTTTCTTT.

The J gene is TRBJ1-1, the V gene TRBV5-1; maybe TRBD1 (5 bases). The CDR3 spans 13 residues. The V end lost 5 bases, the J end lost 0 bases, and 8 bases lay between the germline ends. CDR1 and CDR2 from the germline V gene are SGHRS and YFSETQ. This CDR3 is CASRTAMNTEAFF. CDR3 nucleotides: TGCGCCAGCAGGACAGCTATGAACACTGAAGCTTTCTTT.

The chain has TRBV4-2 and TRBJ2-3; 12 bases fit TRBD2. This CDR3 has 16 residues. The trim removed 6 bases at V and 0 bases at J, leaving 4 bases unmatched. Germline V gene lookup returns CDR1 LGHNA and CDR2 YNFKEQ. The CDR3 DNA sequence: TGTGCCAGCAGACCCGGGACTAGCGGGAGCACAGATACGCAGTATTTT. This encodes CASRPGTSGSTDTQYF.

The rearrangement uses TRBV5-1 and TRBJ1-4, with 7 positions matching TRBD1. CDR1 is SGHRS and CDR2 is YFSETQ in the germline V gene. The CDR3 has 16 residues. With V trimmed by 0 bases and J by 3 bases, 5 bases remained unmatched. CDR3 nucleotide sequence: TGCGCCAGCAGCTTGGGACAGGGTGTGTCTAATGAAAAACTGTTTTTT. Residues: CASSLGQGVSNEKLFF.

V is TRBV28 and J is TRBJ2-3, with 11 bases matching TRBD1. This CDR3 is built from 17 residues. CDR1 MDHEN and CDR2 SYDVKM come from the germline V gene. V shed 5 bases, J shed 1 base, and the junction held 8 bases outside the gene matches. This CDR3 is CASSQGQGEIGTDTQYF. CDR3 coding DNA: TGTGCCAGCAGTCAGGGACAGGGGGAAATTGGCACAGATACGCAGTATTTT.

This clone has a handful of counts. J is TRBJ1-1 and V is TRBV29-1; 9 bases are a match to TRBD1. CDR1 is SQVTM and CDR2 is ANQGSEA in the germline V gene. The V segment lost 1 base and the J segment 5 bases; nucleotides outside the gene matches: 5. The CDR3 loop spans 14 amino acids. The CDR3 region has the DNA TGCAGCGTTGAAGCTACAGGGGGCAGGACTGAAGCTTTCTTT. Its protein is CSVEATGGRTEAFF.

This clone was found many times. The V and J genes are TRBV10-3 and TRBJ2-2, with 11 bases lining up with TRBD2. Looked up from germline, CDR1 is ENHRY and CDR2 is SYGVKD. This CDR3 has 19 residues. V was pared by 3 bases and J by 4 bases, with 13 bases of the junction left unmatched. The CDR3 is CAISEGRLAGGPSTGELFF. The CDR3 coding sequence is TGTGCCATCAGTGAAGGCAGGCTAGCGGGGGGACCTAGCACCGGGGAGCTGTTTTTT.

There are a few counts of this clone. J is TRBJ1-4 and V is TRBV5-6; D call uncertain. V lost 0 bases and J 5 bases, leaving 8 bases between the germline ends. The CDR3 loop spans 14 amino acids. Germline V lookup: CDR1 SGHDT, CDR2 YYEEEE. CDR3 protein: CASSLGQVNEKLFF. CDR3 nucleotides: TGTGCCAGCAGCTTGGGTCAGGTGAATGAAAAACTGTTTTTT.

The V and J genes are TRBV7-2 and TRBJ2-2; 10 nucleotides line up with TRBD2. Germline V CDR1 and CDR2: SGHTA, FQGNSA. The CDR3 totals 18 residues. V gave up 2 bases and J gave up 1 base; unmatched junction bases: 7. CDR3 in amino acids: CASSLKGSGGRNTGELFF. The CDR3 region has the DNA TGTGCCAGCAGCTTAAAGGGTAGCGGGGGGCGGAACACCGGGGAGCTGTTTTTT.

This chain links TRBV3-1 (or the pseudogene TRBV3-2) with TRBJ1-3, with 10 bases fitting TRBD1. J gave up 3 bases and V 1 base, and 6 bases lay outside the gene matches. There are 17 residues in the CDR3. Germline V CDR1 and CDR2: LGHDT, YNNKEL (reference sequence). The CDR3 sequence: CASSQGYDRGLGNTIYF. DNA for the CDR3: TGTGCCAGCAGCCAAGGTTACGACAGGGGGCTTGGAAACACCATATATTTT.

CDR3: CASSHGGTNEKLFF. CDR3 bases: TGCGCCAGCAGCCATGGGGGGACTAATGAAAAACTGTTTTTT. The rearrangement joins TRBV4-3 to TRBJ1-4, with TRBD1 as a possible D gene (5 bases). The germline V gene has CDR1 LGHNA and CDR2 YSLEER. This CDR3 spans 14 amino acids. Trimming shortened V by 3 bases and J by 2 bases, and 7 bases separated the two germline ends.

The chain has TRBV28 and TRBJ2-2, with TRBD2 matching over 10 bases. The CDR3 has 15 residues. CDR1 and CDR2 (germline): MDHEN, SYDVKM. Trimming at V came to 5 bases and at J to 6 bases, leaving 6 bases not matched to a gene. CDR3 coding DNA: TGTGCCAGCAGTCGGGGACTAGCGCTTGCCGGGGAGCTGTTTTTT. Translating it yields CASSRGLALAGELFF.

V and J are TRBV4-3 and TRBJ2-1, with a tentative D call TRBD2 (5 bases). CDR1 LGHNA and CDR2 YSLEER come from the germline V gene. The CDR3 extends over 19 amino acids. The V and J ends lost 0 bases and 0 bases respectively, with 18 bases between them. CDR3 residues: CASSQDYTALALSYNEQFF. Here the CDR3 DNA reads TGCGCCAGCAGCCAAGATTACACCGCGCTAGCTCTCTCCTACAATGAGCAGTTCTTC.

This clone was counted only a few times. The chain employs TRBV3-1 (or the pseudogene TRBV3-2) and TRBJ1-2; 10 bases are a match to TRBD1. This CDR3 has 15 amino acids. The V gene end was trimmed by 6 bases and the J gene end by 2 bases; junction bases not matched to a gene: 6. From germline, CDR1 is LGHDT and CDR2 YNNKEL (reference sequence). The CDR3 loop reads CASRSGQGRNYGYTF. Here the CDR3 DNA reads TGTGCCAGCAGATCGGGACAGGGGAGGAACTATGGCTACACCTTC.